The present T cell receptor (beta chain) was sequenced within a study of patients and donors after allogeneic stem cell transplantation. This CDR3 region has 13 residues. Germline CDR1 reads MNHNS; CDR2 reads SASEGT. Trimming took off 10 bases at V and 7 bases at J, with 14 bases between the two ends. MiXCR, applied by TCRdb to the RT-PCR reads, yields one record per CDR3 protein. The sample lists about a million distinct CDR3 sequences; roughly 18% were seen once. This clonotype was observed a handful of times. The clonotype originates from a human donor who was either an allogeneic HSCT recipient or a stem cell or donor lymphocyte infusion donor (not recorded which). It is not recorded whose cells these are; they may come from a transplant donor. Sequenced sample: blood, either unsorted or a sorted T cell fraction (not recorded which). The rearrangement joins TRBV6-1 to TRBJ1-6; D ambiguous. The CDR3 here is CAMGLSANSPLHF. DNA for the CDR3: TGTGCCATGGGATTATCTGCCAATTCACCCCTCCACTTT.